This TCR beta chain appears in the sequencing data of a study of blood T cell repertoires in COVID-19. The data were produced by immunoSEQ multiplex PCR, yet TCRdb's version contains in-frame clones alone and is incomplete. The profile shows 210,000 or so clones, roughly nine tenths of them singletons. J gave up 4 bases and V 3 bases, and 8 bases lay outside the gene matches. Per the germline V gene, CDR1 is LNHDA and CDR2 is SQIVND (reference sequence). The CDR3 loop spans 16 amino acids. This sequence was found in a woman between 45 and 65 years old in a cohort exposed to, infected with or recovered from COVID-19 (not recorded which). The sample was PBMCs or T cells enriched from blood (not recorded which). This sequence joins TRBV19 and TRBJ1-1, with 10 bases fitting TRBD1. The CDR3 sequence: CASSMGDRGIGTEAFF. DNA of the CDR3: TGTGCCAGTAGTATGGGGGACAGGGGAATCGGCACTGAAGCTTTCTTT.